This T cell receptor beta chain comes out of a study of Ad26.COV2.S vaccination and SARS-CoV-2 variants. Sequencing was performed with immunoSEQ multiplex PCR; in TCRdb, only in-frame clones are kept and a portion is missing. The sample shows 450,000 to 550,000 clones, roughly nine tenths of them seen only once. Treatment denoted: around 19 received Ad26.COV2.S at low or high dose, single or two shots; roughly five received placebo; per-sample allocation not given. All samples were drawn on day 63, counting from the first vaccine or placebo injection. With 0 bases removed from V and 9 bases from J, the gap between germline ends came to 21 bases. The CDR3 length is 16 residues. CDR1 and CDR2 (germline): LGHNA, YNFKEQ.

The material was peripheral blood, obtained in a trial of Ad26.COV2.S vaccine versus placebo. This TCR was sampled from a person aged 18 to 65 who received the Ad26.COV2.S COVID-19 vaccine or a placebo. The chain couples TRBV4-2 to TRBJ2-7; D ambiguous. The CDR3 spells CASSQEGFSKTSGQYF. The CDR3 nucleotides are TGTGCCAGCAGCCAAGAGGGCTTCTCTAAAACGTCGGGGCAGTACTTC.